This is a list of T cell receptor beta chains from one sample in a study of T cells in Graves' hyperthyroidism and ophthalmopathy. TCRdb analysed the multiplex PCR reads with MiXCR anew, one entry per CDR3 protein. This table has just over 550,000 distinct CDR3 sequences, 40% to 55% appearing once. The source material was peripheral blood or thyroid tissue (not recorded which). The receptor source for this set is a woman under 30 with Graves' hyperthyroidism. Each CDR3 is given without its conserved first and last residue. Each record gives: D gene, J gene, V gene, CDR3 protein. D genes are given only for firm matches.

D gene: TRBD1; J gene: TRBJ1-2; V gene: TRBV11-3; CDR3 protein: ASSRMTGDYGYT
D gene: -; J gene: TRBJ2-7; V gene: TRBV11-1; CDR3 protein: ASSLVGVTEQY
D gene: -; J gene: TRBJ1-4; V gene: TRBV15; CDR3 protein: ATSDQAGPATNEKLF
D gene: -; J gene: TRBJ2-6; V gene: TRBV2; CDR3 protein: ASSYPGVYVLT
D gene: -; J gene: TRBJ1-1; V gene: TRBV14; CDR3 protein: ASSRSGRMNTEAF
D gene: -; J gene: TRBJ1-3; V gene: TRBV7-8; CDR3 protein: ASSSNPGGSGNTIY
D gene: -; J gene: TRBJ1-6; V gene: TRBV14; CDR3 protein: ASSDRMRGVRNSPLH
D gene: -; J gene: TRBJ1-3; V gene: TRBV10-3; CDR3 protein: AISVGNTIY
D gene: -; J gene: TRBJ1-2; V gene: TRBV10-3; CDR3 protein: ASSETVGTYGYT
D gene: TRBD2; J gene: TRBJ2-1; V gene: TRBV20-1; CDR3 protein: SARDGLAGEGEQF
D gene: -; J gene: TRBJ1-2; V gene: TRBV12-3/TRBV12-4; CDR3 protein: ASSLGSGNT
D gene: TRBD2; J gene: TRBJ2-7; V gene: TRBV11-2; CDR3 protein: ASSLVPHSGSPTEQY
D gene: -; J gene: TRBJ1-2; V gene: TRBV25-1; CDR3 protein: ASVERGGSDGYT
D gene: -; J gene: TRBJ2-5; V gene: TRBV29-1; CDR3 protein: SARSGLFETQY
D gene: -; J gene: TRBJ1-1; V gene: TRBV7-3; CDR3 protein: ASGLLQAVENTEAF
D gene: -; J gene: TRBJ1-1; V gene: TRBV6-2/TRBV6-3; CDR3 protein: ASSYAIEAF